The 15 T cell receptor beta chains presented below share a single source sample, sequenced in a study of T cell responses to AZD1222 COVID-19 vaccine. The repertoire was sequenced with immunoSEQ multiplex PCR; TCRdb's copy has only in-frame clones and lacks some. The profile shows about 140,000 clones, more than 90% of them singletons. The input for sequencing was peripheral blood, taken on day 0 of AZD1222 vaccination. Every receptor here comes from an adult in good health.

The gene calls are TRBV2 and TRBJ1-3, with 7 bases aligning to TRBD1. Unmatched junction bases numbered 9, after V lost 6 bases and J lost 1 base. The CDR3 runs to 16 residues. Germline loops: CDR1 SNHLY, CDR2 FYNNEI. CDR3 amino acids: CASRSLDRLSGNTIYF. The CDR3 bases are TGTGCCAGCAGAAGCTTGGACAGGCTATCTGGAAACACCATATATTTT.

This chain joins TRBV20-1 and TRBJ1-2, with a tentative D call TRBD1 (5 bases). The CDR3 loop spans 11 amino acids. The V gene lost 5 bases and the J gene lost 6 bases, with 10 bases spanning the gap. The germline V gene has CDR1 DFQATT and CDR2 SNEGSKA (reference sequence). The CDR3 sequence is CSAGTGDGYTF. Here the CDR3 DNA reads TGCAGTGCTGGGACGGGAGATGGCTACACCTTC.

V usage is TRBV7-9 and J usage is TRBJ1-1; D is possibly TRBD1 (5 bases). The CDR3 is made up of 14 amino acids. V was cut by 2 bases and J by 1 base, with 8 bases left in between. Per the germline V gene, CDR1 is SEHNR and CDR2 is FQNEAQ (reference sequence). The CDR3 nucleotides are TGTGCCAGCAGCTTACAGGGCACGAACACTGAAGCTTTCTTT. Its protein product is CASSLQGTNTEAFF.

The V call is TRBV7-9, the J call TRBJ2-1, with a tentative D call TRBD2 (5 bases). The germline V gene encodes CDR1 SEHNR and CDR2 FQNEAQ (reference sequence). This CDR3 comprises 14 residues. Trimming left V 0 bases short and J 7 bases short, with 10 bases between. Here the CDR3 DNA reads TGTGCCAGCAGCTTAGCGCGGGTTGGGAATGAGCAGTTCTTC. This gives the protein CASSLARVGNEQFF.

The V gene is TRBV9, the J gene TRBJ2-5; TRBD2 might be the D (5 bases). The CDR3 sequence is 16 residues long. Trimming stripped 4 bases from V and 1 base from J, with 17 bases between. CDR1 and CDR2 from the germline V gene are SGDLS and YYNGEE. Here the CDR3 reads CASSPNSPTSQETQYF. CDR3 nucleotides: TGTGCCAGCAGCCCCAACTCTCCTACTAGCCAAGAGACCCAGTACTTC.

This clone was picked up a small number of times. The genes are TRBV13 and TRBJ1-4, with 11 bases matching TRBD1. The CDR3 is made up of 16 amino acids. Germline CDR1 reads PRHDT; CDR2 reads FYEKMQ (reference sequence). V trimming: 5 bases; J trimming: 6 bases; junction bases outside the gene matches: 8. CDR3 nucleotide sequence: TGTGCCAGCAGCCGTAGCGGACAGGGGGCATATGAAAAACTGTTTTTT. It is translated as CASSRSGQGAYEKLFF.

The rearrangement joins TRBV28 to TRBJ1-1; 7 bases are shared with TRBD1. CDR1 MDHEN and CDR2 SYDVKM come from the germline V gene. J was trimmed by 1 base and V by 5 bases; bases with no gene match: 4. CDR3 length equals 14 residues. CDR3 sequence reads: CASSRDSSNTEAFF. The CDR3 DNA is TGTGCCAGCAGTAGGGACAGCTCGAACACTGAAGCTTTCTTT.

V is TRBV5-5 and J is TRBJ1-6, with 10 bases aligning to TRBD1. Germline loops: CDR1 SGHKS, CDR2 YYEKEE (reference sequence). After removal of 4 bases from V and 6 bases from J, the junction contained 7 bases not matched to a gene. There are 16 residues in the CDR3. The chain's CDR3 is CASSLRQGASNSPLHF. CDR3 DNA sequence: TGTGCCAGCAGCCTCCGACAGGGGGCCAGTAATTCACCCCTCCACTTT.

The chain carries TRBV6-5 and TRBJ2-3; possible D gene TRBD2, 6 bases. The CDR3 length is 14 residues. Trimming stripped 6 bases from V and 2 bases from J, with 12 bases between. CDR1 and CDR2 from the germline V gene are MNHEY and SVGAGI. DNA of the CDR3: TGTGCCAGCAGCCCGAGACTAGACACAGATACGCAGTATTTT. Translated: CASSPRLDTDTQYF.

This rearrangement joins TRBV27 to TRBJ1-4; D ambiguous. The germline CDR1 and CDR2 sequences are MNHEY and SMNVEV (reference sequence). The CDR3 has 12 amino acids. Between the trimmed V and J ends, which lost 6 bases and 5 bases, there was a span of 7 bases. CDR3 protein: CASRAVNEKLFF. In DNA, the CDR3 is TGTGCCAGCAGGGCCGTCAATGAAAAACTGTTTTTT.

CDR3 nucleotide sequence: TGTGCCAGCAGCTTGTGGTGGACAGATACGCAGTATTTT. This translates into CASSLWWTDTQYF. The chain carries TRBV5-6 and TRBJ2-3; no clear D. The germline V and J ends were trimmed by 1 base and 3 bases, with 6 bases remaining between them. This CDR3 region has 13 residues. CDR1 is SGHDT and CDR2 is YYEEEE in the germline V gene.

CDR3 loop: CASSMTGDGVPQPQHF. CDR3 DNA: TGTGCCAGTAGTATGACAGGGGATGGTGTGCCCCAGCCCCAGCATTTT. The chain recombines TRBV19 with TRBJ1-5, with 8 bases matching TRBD1. The CDR3 is 16 residues long. Trimming cost V 3 bases and J 7 bases; bases outside gene matches: 11. Per the germline V gene, CDR1 is LNHDA and CDR2 is SQIVND (reference sequence).

The rearrangement uses TRBV12-5 and TRBJ2-3, with D perhaps given as TRBD1 or TRBD2 (5 bases each). The V end was cut by 4 bases, the J end by 7 bases, with 12 bases between. The CDR3 runs to 13 residues. The germline CDR1 and CDR2 sequences are LGHNT and FRNRAP. DNA of the CDR3: TGTGCTAGTGGTTCTCGAGAGGGGAATACGCAGTATTTT. This codes for CASGSREGNTQYF.

This clone was recorded once. Other DNA variants within this sample encode the same CDR3. The chain is built from TRBV27 and TRBJ1-5; unclear D gene. The length of the CDR3 is 13 residues. Germline CDR1 is MNHEY and CDR2 is SMNVEV (reference sequence). V dropped 3 bases and J dropped 2 bases, with 5 bases sitting between them. This CDR3 is CASSFGGNQPQHF. The DNA for the CDR3 is TGTGCCAGCAGTTTCGGCGGCAATCAGCCCCAGCATTTT.

This clone appeared a few times. V gene TRBV2 combines with J gene TRBJ2-1, with 10 bases identical to TRBD2. Looked up from germline, CDR1 is SNHLY and CDR2 is FYNNEI. The length of the CDR3 is 14 residues. With 11 bases clipped from V and 7 bases from J, the junction kept 11 bases outside the gene matches. The CDR3 nucleotides are TGTGCCTTTCACCCCGGGACTAGCGAAAATGAGCAGTTCTTC. It codes for CAFHPGTSENEQFF.